What follows are 31 T cell receptor beta chains derived from one specimen sequenced in a study of T cell repertoires in cytomegalovirus infection (dated by TCRdb to about 2019). Reads for this sample came from an Illumina HiSeq 1500. The public reads were quality trimmed at Q25 with fastp and then assembled into clones with MiXCR by TCRdb, keeping productive beta chains. Rows are unified per CDR3 protein, each entry keeping the most common DNA and genes. The sample data list approximately 250,000 distinct CDR3 sequences, and around 6.4% of these were observed just once. The leading ten clones occupy less than 7.5% of the sample. The sample taken for sequencing was PBMCs. These receptors all come from a human donor in good health (CMV status not recorded). Some clones in this sample may be carry-over from other donors' samples.

In this sample, this clonotype turned up many times. V and J are TRBV6-2 or TRBV6-3 and TRBJ2-7; D is perhaps TRBD1 (6 bases). V was pared by 2 bases and J by 1 base, with 9 bases between. The CDR3 extends over 14 amino acids. Germline V gene data show CDR1 as MNHEY and CDR2 as SVGEGT. CDR3 nucleotide sequence: TGTGCCAGCAGTTACGGCAGGGGATCCTACGAGCAGTACTTC. Its protein product is CASSYGRGSYEQYF.

This clonotype was seen repeatedly, ten times or more. V is TRBV20-1 and J is TRBJ1-5, with TRBD1 matching 8 bases. This CDR3 spans 18 amino acids. With V trimmed by 1 base and J by 0 bases, 11 bases remained unmatched. The V gene's germline CDR1 is DFQATT and CDR2 SNEGSKA (reference sequence). The CDR3 loop reads CSARGPGGSLYSNQPQHF. The CDR3 coding sequence is TGCAGTGCTAGAGGCCCAGGGGGCTCCCTTTATAGCAATCAGCCCCAGCATTTT.

This clonotype came up many times. V usage is TRBV6-5 and J usage is TRBJ2-5; D may correspond to TRBD1 or TRBD2 (5 bases each). With 3 bases removed from V and 0 bases from J, the gap between germline ends came to 11 bases. CDR1 MNHEY and CDR2 SVGAGI come from the germline V gene. The CDR3 runs 15 residues. The chain's CDR3 is CASSYNEGYQETQYF. The CDR3, as DNA: TGTGCCAGCAGTTATAACGAGGGGTACCAAGAGACCCAGTACTTC.

This clonotype was recorded at least ten times. The chain combines TRBV14 with TRBJ1-1; D possibly corresponds to TRBD1 (6 bases). V shed 0 bases and J shed 10 bases, with 12 bases lying between them. Germline loops: CDR1 SGHDN, CDR2 FVKESK. There are 13 residues in the CDR3. In DNA, the CDR3 is TGTGCCAGCAGCCAAGAGCTATACAGGGCAGCTTTCTTT. This translates into CASSQELYRAAFF.

There are many counts of this clonotype. This chain joins TRBV7-2 and TRBJ2-6; D is undetermined. This CDR3 is 13 amino acids long. The germline CDR1 and CDR2 sequences are SGHTA and FQGNSA. Trimming pared 8 bases from V and 0 bases from J, leaving 5 bases between. The CDR3, as DNA: TGTGCCAGCGGACCCTCTGGGGCCAACGTCCTGACTTTC. Translated: CASGPSGANVLTF. Supplemented by reference TRBV7-2 and TRBJ2-6, the full variable domain reads GAGVSQSPSNKVTEKGKDVELRCDPISGHTALYWYRQSLGQGLEFLIYFQGNSAPDKSGLPSDRFSAERTGGSVSTLTIQRTQQEDSAVYLCASGPSGANVLTFGAGSRLTVL.

J is TRBJ2-2 and V is TRBV20-1, with 7 nucleotides matching TRBD1. Looked up from germline, CDR1 is DFQATT and CDR2 is SNEGSKA (reference sequence). Trimming at V came to 4 bases and at J to 7 bases, leaving 9 bases not matched to a gene. This CDR3 comprises 14 residues. The chain's CDR3 is CSAKQTGLVGELFF. The DNA for the CDR3 is TGCAGTGCTAAGCAGACAGGGCTCGTCGGGGAGCTGTTTTTT.

This clonotype was counted ten times or more. The chain links TRBV29-1 to TRBJ2-3, with D uncertain. V gave up 6 bases and J gave up 2 bases, with 18 bases separating them. Germline values: CDR1 SQVTM, CDR2 ANQGSEA. This CDR3 is 15 amino acids long. This CDR3 reads CSVATRQSNTDTQYF. In nucleotides, the CDR3 is TGCAGCGTCGCAACCCGGCAGTCAAACACAGATACGCAGTATTTT.

This chain joins TRBV5-1 and TRBJ2-1, with 11 bases lining up with TRBD2. The CDR3 covers 17 residues. With 0 bases clipped from V and 7 bases from J, the junction kept 9 bases outside the gene matches. From germline, CDR1 is SGHRS and CDR2 YFSETQ. This CDR3 is CASSLVLLAGGKNEQFF. The DNA for the CDR3 is TGCGCCAGCAGCTTGGTTCTGCTAGCGGGGGGTAAAAATGAGCAGTTCTTC.

In this sample, this clonotype turned up many times. The chain uses TRBV28 and TRBJ1-1; D remains unclear. Trimming took 8 bases from V and 0 from J, leaving 22 bases between them. Germline CDR1 is MDHEN and CDR2 is SYDVKM. CDR3 size: 17 residues. In DNA, the CDR3 is TGTGCCAGCTCCTCGGAGACAAGGTTACTCATGAACACTGAAGCTTTCTTT. Protein: CASSSETRLLMNTEAFF.

This clonotype has a count of ten or more. The V and J genes are TRBV2 and TRBJ1-2, with a possible D match to TRBD1 (5 bases). CDR1 SNHLY and CDR2 FYNNEI come from the germline V gene. Between the trimmed V and J ends, which lost 5 bases and 7 bases, there was a span of 8 bases. This CDR3 is built from 11 residues. CDR3 DNA sequence: TGTGCCAGCAGTCCAGGGAGTGGCTACACCTTC. It translates to CASSPGSGYTF.

This clonotype was picked up many times. V gene TRBV12-3 or TRBV12-4 combines with J gene TRBJ2-2; TRBD1 matches at 12 bases. V lost 7 bases and J lost 6; bases outside the gene matches: 9. The CDR3 covers 16 residues. The CDR3 DNA reads as TGTGCCAGCACCCTCCCCGGGACAGGGGGCCCCGGGGAGCTGTTTTTT. It encodes CASTLPGTGGPGELFF.

In this sample, this clonotype turned up many times. The chain joins TRBV7-7 to TRBJ2-5, with D hard to call. Germline lookup yields CDR1 SSHAT and CDR2 FNYEAQ (reference sequence). Trimming left V 1 base short and J 5 bases short, with 11 bases between. The CDR3 is 14 amino acids. CDR3 sequence: CASSLVGTGETQYF. The DNA for the CDR3 is TGTGCCAGCAGCTTAGTGGGTACGGGCGAGACCCAGTACTTC.

This clonotype was observed many times. The rearrangement links TRBV12-3 or TRBV12-4 to TRBJ2-1, with D perhaps matching TRBD1 (5 bases). This CDR3 contains 14 residues. V was pared by 3 bases and J by 9 bases, with 15 bases between. CDR3 protein: CASSFTRVGSEQFF. CDR3 nucleotides: TGTGCCAGCAGTTTTACCAGGGTAGGAAGTGAGCAGTTCTTC.

This clonotype was counted only a few times. The chain couples TRBV10-3 to TRBJ1-5; 7 bases are shared with TRBD1. Germline loops: CDR1 ENHRY, CDR2 SYGVKD. V lost 6 bases and J lost 2; bases outside the gene matches: 7. This CDR3 contains 15 residues. CDR3 sequence (DNA): TGTGCCATCAGGCGGGACAGTGGGGGCAATCAGCCCCAGCATTTT. This codes for CAIRRDSGGNQPQHF.

There are many counts of this clonotype. Here the CDR3 DNA reads TGCGCCAGCAGCCAAGTTCGGGGGGAGACTGAAGCTTTCTTT. Translated: CASSQVRGETEAFF. The chain joins TRBV4-3 to TRBJ1-1; D is possibly TRBD1 (5 bases). With 1 base removed from V and 5 bases from J, the gap between germline ends came to 11 bases. Germline V gene sequence: CDR1 LGHNA, CDR2 YSLEER. The length of the CDR3 is 14 residues.

This clonotype was counted at least ten times. This sequence joins TRBV28 and TRBJ1-1; the D is unclear. This CDR3 spans 15 amino acids. CDR1 MDHEN and CDR2 SYDVKM come from the germline V gene. Trimming pared 1 base from V and 1 base from J, leaving 10 bases between. The CDR3 DNA follows: TGTGCCAGCAGTTTATCAGGACCGCAGAACACTGAAGCTTTCTTT. This encodes CASSLSGPQNTEAFF.

This clonotype came up many times. The chain is built from TRBV20-1 and TRBJ2-7; D gene unclear. The CDR3 sequence is 13 residues long. The V end was cut by 6 bases, the J end by 2 bases, with 14 bases between. CDR1 is DFQATT, CDR2 SNEGSKA, per germline (reference sequence). CDR3 bases: TGCAGTGCCGGTGGATTGAGTCCCTACGAGCAGTACTTC. This sequence encodes CSAGGLSPYEQYF.

This clonotype was picked up many times. The V gene is TRBV9, the J gene TRBJ1-5; D possibly corresponds to TRBD1 (5 bases). The V gene lost 3 bases and the J gene lost 5 bases, with 15 bases spanning the gap. The CDR3 loop spans 15 amino acids. Germline CDR1 reads SGDLS; CDR2 reads YYNGEE. This CDR3 reads CASSAGTLRDQPQHF. CDR3 DNA: TGTGCCAGCAGCGCCGGGACCCTGAGAGATCAGCCCCAGCATTTT.

At least ten counts were recorded for this clonotype. The genes are TRBV7-2 and TRBJ2-3, with D perhaps matching TRBD2 (6 bases). This CDR3 is 16 amino acids long. The ends were cut back, 5 bases at V and 3 bases at J, with 18 bases in the middle. CDR1 and CDR2 (germline): SGHTA, FQGNSA. The CDR3 region is CASSTGLLGVTDTQYF. CDR3 in DNA: TGTGCCAGCAGCACGGGACTTCTGGGAGTAACAGATACGCAGTATTTT.

The chain carries TRBV4-3 and TRBJ2-3; 10 bases agree with TRBD2. Germline values: CDR1 LGHNA, CDR2 YSLEER. The CDR3 is 15 residues long. Germline trimming cut 3 bases from V and 3 bases from J; bases unmatched to any gene: 3. CDR3 loop: CASSQGLAKTDTQYF. The DNA for the CDR3 is TGCGCCAGCAGCCAGGGACTAGCGAAGACAGATACGCAGTATTTT.

This chain joins TRBV7-2 and TRBJ2-2; 7 nucleotides agree with TRBD1. After removal of 3 bases from V and 6 bases from J, the junction contained 4 bases not matched to a gene. Germline CDR1 and CDR2: SGHTA and FQGNSA. The CDR3 runs to 14 residues. CDR3 loop: CASSFGTVAGELFF. In DNA, the CDR3 is TGTGCCAGCAGCTTTGGGACAGTGGCCGGGGAGCTGTTTTTT.

This clonotype showed up many times. This sequence joins TRBV6-1 and TRBJ2-4; 7 bases are shared with TRBD1. The CDR3 sequence is 16 residues long. Trimming took 6 bases from V and 1 from J; bases not matched to a gene: 9. Per germline, CDR1 MNHNS and CDR2 SASEGT. The CDR3 DNA reads as TGTGCCAGCAGCAAACAGGGGTCCTCGGCCAAAAACATTCAGTACTTC. Its protein is CASSKQGSSAKNIQYF.

In its sample, this clonotype was seen a few times. V gene TRBV29-1 combines with J gene TRBJ2-7; maybe TRBD1 (6 bases). This CDR3 contains 12 residues. CDR1 is SQVTM and CDR2 is ANQGSEA in the germline V gene. Trimming took off 6 bases at V and 3 bases at J, with 12 bases between the two ends. CDR3 in DNA: TGCAGCGTCGTATCAGGGGTCTACGAGCAGTACTTC. Its protein is CSVVSGVYEQYF.

This clonotype was found many times. The chain couples TRBV6-2 or TRBV6-3 to TRBJ1-6; possibly TRBD1 for D (5 bases). Trimming left V 4 bases short and J 7 bases short, with 17 bases between. Germline CDR1 MNHEY, CDR2 SVGEGT. CDR3 length: 16 residues. CDR3 DNA: TGTGCCAGCAGTTTTTCTCCAGGGCCAGGGAATTCACCCCTCCACTTT. Its translation: CASSFSPGPGNSPLHF.

This clonotype was recorded many times. The chain uses TRBV6-2 or TRBV6-3 and TRBJ2-1, with 10 bases fitting TRBD2. The CDR3 runs 14 residues. V lost 5 bases, J lost 7 bases, and 5 bases stayed unmatched. Germline loops: CDR1 MNHEY, CDR2 SVGEGT. CDR3 bases: TGTGCCAGCAGTGGACTAGCGGACCGGAATGAGCAGTTCTTC. Translation gives CASSGLADRNEQFF.

At least ten counts were recorded for this clonotype. This sequence joins TRBV5-5 and TRBJ1-5; D might be TRBD1 (5 bases). The CDR3 has 13 residues. Germline loops: CDR1 SGHKS, CDR2 YYEKEE (reference sequence). Trimming left V 3 bases short and J 4 bases short, with 8 bases between. CDR3 sequence reads: CASSSGPNQPQHF. The CDR3 bases are TGTGCCAGCAGCTCGGGACCGAATCAGCCCCAGCATTTT.

This clonotype showed up many times. The chain joins TRBV12-3 or TRBV12-4 to TRBJ1-2, with 10 bases lining up with TRBD1. The CDR3 consists of 14 residues. V lost 5 bases, J lost 8 bases, and 8 bases stayed unmatched. CDR3: CASSTDRGYSGYTF. The CDR3 DNA is TGTGCCAGCAGTACGGACAGGGGGTATTCGGGCTACACCTTC.

This clonotype has a handful of counts. The chain combines TRBV20-1 with TRBJ1-6, with 9 bases identical to TRBD1. V shed 5 bases, J shed 10 bases, and the junction held 9 bases outside the gene matches. Germline V gene sequence: CDR1 DFQATT, CDR2 SNEGSKA (reference sequence). The CDR3 runs to 14 residues. The CDR3 coding sequence is TGCAGTGCTCCCAGACAGGGGGAACGGTCACCCCTCCACTTT. As protein: CSAPRQGERSPLHF.

This clonotype was observed a few times. The chain uses TRBV2 and TRBJ1-1; possibly TRBD1 for D (6 bases). The CDR3 contains 14 residues. The V gene's germline CDR1 is SNHLY and CDR2 FYNNEI. Trimming took off 5 bases at V and 2 bases at J, with 12 bases between the two ends. The CDR3 DNA is TGTGCCAGCAGTAGCGAGGGGGTCAACACTGAAGCTTTCTTT. It codes for CASSSEGVNTEAFF.

This clonotype showed up many times. The chain links TRBV12-3 or TRBV12-4 to TRBJ2-4; the D gene is possibly TRBD2 (5 bases). The V end lost 7 bases, the J end lost 7 bases, and 20 bases lay between the germline ends. The CDR3 loop spans 15 amino acids. The CDR3 here is CASNEGWGANNIQYF. CDR3 DNA: TGTGCCAGCAACGAAGGTTGGGGAGCAAATAACATTCAGTACTTC.

This clonotype was recorded many times. This chain joins TRBV7-9 and TRBJ1-2; 11 nucleotides agree with TRBD1. Germline V gives CDR1 SEHNR, CDR2 FQNEAQ (reference sequence). The CDR3 contains 15 residues. The V segment lost 5 bases and the J segment 6 bases; nucleotides outside the gene matches: 8. CDR3 in DNA: TGTGCCAGCAGCCCCGGACAGGGGGCGCGCAATGGCTACACCTTC. Its translation is CASSPGQGARNGYTF.